One and the same sample provided the 27 T cell receptor beta chains below, sequenced in a study of TIL therapy for anti-PD-1-resistant metastatic lung cancer. The time point here: pre-treatment sample, taken before nivolumab and TIL therapy. The immunoSEQ assay was v3. TCRdb keeps only in-frame clones here, not all; method: immunoSEQ multiplex PCR. This sample has about 20,000 clones, with about four fifths found just once. The sample was blood, taken at baseline. These receptors were taken from a person between 25 and 80 years old with non-small cell lung cancer.

The rearrangement uses TRBV18 and TRBJ2-7; D gene unclear. This CDR3 is built from 16 residues. CDR1 and CDR2 (germline): KGHSH, LQKENI. The V and J ends lost 3 bases and 0 bases respectively, with 15 bases between them. The chain's CDR3 is CASSPQTSLYSYEQYF. The CDR3 nucleotides read TGTGCCAGCTCACCTCAGACAAGCCTTTACTCCTACGAGCAGTACTTC.

The chain carries TRBV2 and TRBJ2-7; D ambiguous. This CDR3 spans 12 amino acids. Germline values: CDR1 SNHLY, CDR2 FYNNEI. V lost 4 bases and J lost 2, with 6 bases in between. The CDR3 region is CASSGSTYEQYF. DNA for the CDR3: TGTGCCAGCAGTGGGTCCACCTACGAGCAGTACTTC.

The rearrangement links TRBV28 to TRBJ1-2; unclear D gene. The CDR3 runs 13 residues. The germline V gene encodes CDR1 MDHEN and CDR2 SYDVKM. Trimming removed 6 bases from V and 2 bases from J, with 10 bases in between. The CDR3 DNA reads as TGTGCCAGCAGGGTCACCGAAAACTATGGCTACACCTTC. Translated: CASRVTENYGYTF.

This chain joins TRBV6-1 and TRBJ1-2, with TRBD1 identical over 10 bases. The CDR3 extends over 14 amino acids. The V and J ends lost 6 bases and 4 bases, in that order; junction bases with no gene match: 5. Germline V gives CDR1 MNHNS, CDR2 SASEGT. The CDR3 loop reads CASRLDRGIYGYTF. In DNA form, the CDR3 reads TGTGCCAGCAGATTGGACAGGGGGATCTATGGCTACACCTTC.

The V call is TRBV5-6, the J call TRBJ2-1; 7 nucleotides line up with TRBD2. The CDR3 length is 15 residues. The V gene end was trimmed by 0 bases and the J gene end by 7 bases; junction bases not matched to a gene: 7. Germline loops: CDR1 SGHDT, CDR2 YYEEEE. CDR3 in DNA: TGTGCCAGCAGCTTGGTTGACCGGGAGGAAAATGAGCAGTTCTTC. Residues: CASSLVDREENEQFF.

V and J are TRBV7-2 and TRBJ2-1; D is unresolved. The V gene's germline CDR1 is SGHTA and CDR2 FQGNSA. CDR3 size: 14 residues. The germline V and J ends were trimmed by 1 base and 6 bases, with 10 bases remaining between them. The CDR3 DNA is TGTGCCAGCAGCTTAGAACTTCTCGGCAATGAGCAGTTCTTC. Translation: CASSLELLGNEQFF. The entire variable domain, with the rest obtained from reference TRBV7-2 and TRBJ2-1, is as follows: GAGVSQSPSNKVTEKGKDVELRCDPISGHTALYWYRQSLGQGLEFLIYFQGNSAPDKSGLPSDRFSAERTGGSVSTLTIQRTQQEDSAVYLCASSLELLGNEQFFGPGTRLTVL.

The rearrangement links TRBV27 to TRBJ2-2, with D perhaps assigned TRBD1 or TRBD2 (5 bases each). Germline loops: CDR1 MNHEY, CDR2 SMNVEV (reference sequence). Trimming took 4 bases from V and 3 from J, leaving 15 bases between them. The CDR3 is 16 residues long. The CDR3 bases are TGTGCCAGCAGTTCGGGACCTACGTGGGACACCGGGGAGCTGTTTTTT. Translating gives CASSSGPTWDTGELFF.

The chain links TRBV4-1 to TRBJ2-2, with 12 positions matching TRBD2. The CDR3 is 15 amino acids. V trimming: 1 base; J trimming: 7 bases; junction bases outside the gene matches: 1. CDR1 is MGHRA and CDR2 is YSYEKL in the germline V gene. In DNA form, the CDR3 reads TGCGCCAGCAGCCAAGCTAGCGGGAGGGACGGGGAGCTGTTTTTT. The encoded protein is CASSQASGRDGELFF.

The chain links TRBV18 to TRBJ2-7; D is perhaps TRBD2 (6 bases). Trimming removed 5 bases from V and 0 bases from J, with 11 bases in between. Germline CDR1 KGHSH, CDR2 LQKENI. The CDR3 loop spans 14 amino acids. The CDR3 bases are TGTGCCAGCTCATCCCGGGGGAGCTCCTACGAGCAGTACTTC. It yields the protein CASSSRGSSYEQYF.

J is TRBJ2-1 and V is TRBV4-3; TRBD2 matches at 10 bases. This CDR3 comprises 19 residues. Germline V gives CDR1 LGHNA, CDR2 YSLEER. Losses at the gene ends were 4 bases for V and 6 bases for J; bases not matched to a gene: 18. CDR3 loop: CASSLLLGASGSIPNEQFF. The CDR3 DNA reads as TGCGCCAGCAGCCTCCTACTGGGGGCTAGCGGGAGTATTCCCAATGAGCAGTTCTTC.

V is TRBV6-6 and J is TRBJ2-1; possibly TRBD1 for D (5 bases). CDR3 length equals 12 residues. The germline CDR1 and CDR2 sequences are MNHNY and SVGAGI (reference sequence). V was clipped by 7 bases and J by 5 bases, with 9 bases between them. In DNA, the CDR3 is TGTGCCAGCAATCCACAGGACAATGAGCAGTTCTTC. Its translation is CASNPQDNEQFF.

The chain couples TRBV7-2 to TRBJ1-5; 8 positions match TRBD1. The CDR3 loop spans 14 amino acids. Germline V gives CDR1 SGHTA, CDR2 FQGNSA. Trimming at V came to 3 bases and at J to 2 bases, leaving 0 bases not matched to a gene. CDR3 protein: CASSLGQGNQPQHF. The DNA for the CDR3 is TGTGCCAGCAGCTTGGGACAGGGCAATCAGCCCCAGCATTTT.

This clone appeared a single time. This rearrangement joins TRBV29-1 to TRBJ2-7, with 9 bases fitting TRBD2. Per germline, CDR1 SQVTM and CDR2 ANQGSEA. This CDR3 comprises 14 residues. The V and J ends lost 6 bases and 3 bases, in that order; junction bases with no gene match: 9. CDR3 coding DNA: TGCAGCGTGACTTTAGCGGGAGTTTTCTACGAGCAGTACTTC. Protein: CSVTLAGVFYEQYF.

A single count supports this clone. The rearrangement uses TRBV7-9 and TRBJ1-2; a possible D gene is TRBD1 (6 bases). With 1 base removed from V and 1 base from J, the gap between germline ends came to 16 bases. The CDR3 is 17 amino acids. Looked up from germline, CDR1 is SEHNR and CDR2 is FQNEAQ (reference sequence). CDR3 nucleotides: TGTGCCAGCAGCTTAGGCAGGGGAAGTTTGGTTAACTATGGCTACACCTTC. It translates to CASSLGRGSLVNYGYTF.

The gene calls are TRBV10-1 and TRBJ2-7; 8 bases are a match to TRBD1. CDR1 is WNHNN and CDR2 is SYGVQD in the germline V gene (reference sequence). The CDR3 totals 14 residues. V dropped 2 bases and J dropped 0; count of bases not matched to a gene: 0. The CDR3 is CASSEGQGSYEQYF. Written as DNA, the CDR3 is TGCGCCAGCAGTGAGGGACAGGGCTCCTACGAGCAGTACTTC.

The rearrangement joins TRBV4-1 to TRBJ2-3; possibly TRBD1 for D (6 bases). Trimming removed 0 bases from V and 0 bases from J, with 13 bases in between. CDR1 is MGHRA and CDR2 is YSYEKL in the germline V gene. The CDR3 is 17 residues long. The CDR3 here is CASSQEGGGGSTDTQYF. In DNA form, the CDR3 reads TGCGCCAGCAGCCAAGAAGGGGGTGGTGGTAGCACAGATACGCAGTATTTT.

The rearrangement uses TRBV6-5 and TRBJ2-5, with 10 positions matching TRBD2. This CDR3 region has 16 residues. Germline values: CDR1 MNHEY, CDR2 SVGAGI. Trimming took 0 bases from V and 2 from J; bases not matched to a gene: 3. The chain's CDR3 is CASSYSLAGVQETQYF. CDR3 nucleotides: TGTGCCAGCAGTTACTCGCTAGCGGGGGTGCAAGAGACCCAGTACTTC.

V and J are TRBV5-1 and TRBJ2-7; D is uncertain. The CDR3 covers 16 residues. V was shortened by 0 bases and J by 0 bases, with 13 bases between the two germline ends. Per the germline V gene, CDR1 is SGHRS and CDR2 is YFSETQ. CDR3 DNA sequence: TGCGCCAGCAGCTTGGGGGGTAGCCTACACTCCTACGAGCAGTACTTC. Amino acid sequence: CASSLGGSLHSYEQYF.

The V call is TRBV19, the J call TRBJ2-2, with TRBD1 identical over 8 bases. Germline V CDR1 and CDR2: LNHDA, SQIVND (reference sequence). V lost 2 bases to trimming and J lost 1 base; unmatched junction nucleotides: 6. The CDR3 loop spans 17 amino acids. CDR3 sequence reads: CASSITKDRVNTGELFF. The CDR3 nucleotides read TGTGCCAGTAGTATAACAAAGGACAGGGTGAACACCGGGGAGCTGTTTTTT.

CDR3 loop: CASSEPPRNTIYF. CDR3 bases: TGTGCCAGCAGTGAACCCCCGAGAAACACCATATATTTT. V gene TRBV6-1 combines with J gene TRBJ1-3; no reliable D call. The CDR3 spans 13 residues. The V gene lost 2 bases and the J gene lost 5 bases, with 7 bases spanning the gap. Germline V gives CDR1 MNHNS, CDR2 SASEGT.

This clone occurred once. The rearrangement uses TRBV6-5 and TRBJ1-1; D is unresolved. This CDR3 has 14 amino acids. The V end was cut by 7 bases, the J end by 1 base, with 13 bases between. The V gene's germline CDR1 is MNHEY and CDR2 SVGAGI. The CDR3, as DNA: TGTGCCAGCATCCCTCGGGCCCCGAACACTGAAGCTTTCTTT. It codes for CASIPRAPNTEAFF.

The genes are TRBV2 and TRBJ2-5, with D unresolved. This CDR3 has 15 amino acids. V lost 1 base and J 4 bases, leaving 13 bases between the germline ends. Germline V gene sequence: CDR1 SNHLY, CDR2 FYNNEI. CDR3 DNA: TGTGCCAGCAGTGAAGGGCGAGTGCCGGGAGAGACCCAGTACTTC. This translates into CASSEGRVPGETQYF.

This chain joins TRBV27 and TRBJ2-2; D not resolved. The V gene's germline CDR1 is MNHEY and CDR2 SMNVEV (reference sequence). The CDR3 has 17 residues. Trimming removed 0 bases at V and 7 bases at J, with 18 bases between. Here the CDR3 reads CASSLSAPYGGVGELFF. The CDR3 region has the DNA TGTGCCAGCAGTTTATCGGCCCCCTATGGTGGGGTCGGGGAGCTGTTTTTT.

The chain joins TRBV4-1 to TRBJ2-1, with TRBD2 identical over 11 bases. V shed 2 bases, J shed 8 bases, and the junction held 8 bases outside the gene matches. The CDR3 extends over 16 amino acids. Germline assignment: CDR1 MGHRA and CDR2 YSYEKL. CDR3 sequence (DNA): TGCGCCAGCAGCCAATACACTAGCGGGAGAGGCGATGAGCAGTTCTTC. Translated: CASSQYTSGRGDEQFF.

The chain couples TRBV6-6 to TRBJ1-5, with unresolved D. The CDR3 extends over 12 amino acids. In germline, CDR1 is MNHNY, CDR2 SVGAGI (reference sequence). V dropped 8 bases and J dropped 2 bases, with 7 bases sitting between them. The CDR3 nucleotides are TGTGCCAGCCGGGCGGGCAATCAGCCCCAGCATTTT. Translating it yields CASRAGNQPQHF.

In this sample, this clone turned up once. This chain links TRBV9 with TRBJ2-3, with 13 bases that match TRBD2. Per the germline V gene, CDR1 is SGDLS and CDR2 is YYNGEE. The CDR3 has 16 residues. V trimming: 4 bases; J trimming: 6 bases; junction bases outside the gene matches: 8. As DNA, the CDR3 is TGTGCCAGCAGCCCCCTACTAGCGGGGGGGCTCGATACGCAGTATTTT. Translated, it gives CASSPLLAGGLDTQYF.

This chain uses TRBV5-4 with TRBJ2-1, with 10 nucleotides matching TRBD2. V gave up 1 base and J gave up 7 bases; unmatched junction bases: 5. This CDR3 comprises 15 residues. Germline V gene data show CDR1 as SGHNT and CDR2 as YYREEE (reference sequence). The CDR3 nucleotides are TGTGCCAGCAGCTTGTCTCCAGCGGGGGGGAATGAGCAGTTCTTC. Translated, it gives CASSLSPAGGNEQFF.